The source of this T cell receptor (beta chain) is a study of T cell responses to AZD1222 COVID-19 vaccine. Broader study findings: Mostly white British, mostly female donors; authors suggested clonal diversity may be underestimated. Only a handful of people who got AZD1222 tested seropositive at baseline. Spike-specific TCR breadth and depth went up after people got two AZD1222 doses. Distributed over spike, vaccine-associated CD4 TCRs predominated at 160-218 and 743-854.

This CDR3 region has 13 residues. Trimming took off 5 bases at V and 7 bases at J, with 14 bases between the two ends. Some clones are missing from TCRdb's copy, which holds only in-frame ones; the method was immunoSEQ multiplex PCR. The profile covers about 150,000 clones, with 90% appearing a single time and around 3% taken by the ten largest. In this sample, this clone turned up once. Antigen: not known. The source is an adult in good health. Source: peripheral blood, taken on day 0 of AZD1222 vaccination. The J gene is TRBJ1-1, the V gene TRBV12-3 or TRBV12-4; perhaps TRBD1 as D (6 bases). This CDR3 reads CASSNRGQSEAFF. The CDR3 DNA sequence: TGTGCCAGCAGTAACCGGGGGCAAAGTGAAGCTTTCTTT.